This T cell receptor beta chain stems from a study of cytomegalovirus exposure and HLA in healthy donors. The PCR contained 60 Vbeta and 13 Jbeta primers. TCRdb's table, derived via immunoSEQ multiplex PCR, lists solely in-frame clones and lacks some. Counted here are over 50,000 clones, about three quarters occurring once; the ten biggest clones make up around 2.4%. The donors, nominally healthy at sampling, likely had unrecorded immune exposures. With respect to this clone: The antigen remains undetermined.

CDR1 MDHEN and CDR2 SYDVKM come from the germline V gene. V gave up 5 bases and J gave up 4 bases; unmatched junction bases: 14. The CDR3 sequence is 17 residues long. Study-level findings and limits: A missense DCLRE1C variant was associated with V- and J-gene trimming of TCR beta chains in a later analysis, and an independent cohort replicated the association. The study recorded 150 to 200 TCR beta chains that were cytomegalovirus-associated.

The V call is TRBV28, the J call TRBJ1-2; 9 bases fit TRBD1. This TCR came from a female donor in good health and CMV-seronegative. What was sequenced was PBMCs. CDR3 sequence: CASSGTTGGYEGYGYTF. In DNA, the CDR3 is TGTGCCAGCAGTGGGACGACAGGGGGTTATGAGGGCTATGGCTACACCTTC.